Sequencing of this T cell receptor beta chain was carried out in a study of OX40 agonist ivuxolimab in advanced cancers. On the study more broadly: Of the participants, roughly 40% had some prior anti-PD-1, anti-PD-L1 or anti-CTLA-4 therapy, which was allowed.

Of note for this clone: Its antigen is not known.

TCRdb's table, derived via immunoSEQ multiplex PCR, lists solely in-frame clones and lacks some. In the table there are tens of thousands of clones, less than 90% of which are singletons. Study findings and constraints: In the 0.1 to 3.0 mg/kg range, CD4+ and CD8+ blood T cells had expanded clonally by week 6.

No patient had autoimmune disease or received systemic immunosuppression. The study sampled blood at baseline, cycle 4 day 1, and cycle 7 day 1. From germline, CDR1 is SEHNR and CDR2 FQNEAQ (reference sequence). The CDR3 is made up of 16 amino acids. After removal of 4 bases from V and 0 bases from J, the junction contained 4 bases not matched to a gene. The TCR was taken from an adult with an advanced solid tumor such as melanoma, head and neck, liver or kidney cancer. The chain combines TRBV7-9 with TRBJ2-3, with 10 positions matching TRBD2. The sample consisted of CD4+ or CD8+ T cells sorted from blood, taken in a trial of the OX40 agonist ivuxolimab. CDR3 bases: TGTGCCAGCAGCTCAACTAGCGGGGTTAGCACAGATACGCAGTATTTT. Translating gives CASSSTSGVSTDTQYF. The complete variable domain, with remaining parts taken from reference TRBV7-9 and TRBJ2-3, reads DTGVSQNPRHKITKRGQNVTFRCDPISEHNRLYWYRQTLGQGPEFLTYFQNEAQLEKSRLLSDRFSAERPKGSFSTLEIQRTEQGDSAMYLCASSSTSGVSTDTQYFGPGTRLTVL.